The 13 T cell receptor beta chains presented below share a single source sample, sequenced in a study of cytomegalovirus exposure and HLA in healthy donors. Researchers ran the PCR with 60 Vbeta and 13 Jbeta primers. Clones were sequenced by immunoSEQ multiplex PCR, and TCRdb holds only the in-frame ones, with some missing. In the table there are some 120,000 clones, roughly 68% of which are singletons. The sequenced material came from PBMCs. The origin of the receptors is a woman aged 45-65 years in good health and CMV-seropositive.

The chain carries TRBV10-3 and TRBJ1-6; 7 bases line up with TRBD1. This CDR3 contains 18 residues. From germline, CDR1 is ENHRY and CDR2 SYGVKD. The junction had 11 bases not matched to a gene; V was cut back by 3 bases and J by 3 bases. The DNA of the CDR3 is TGTGCCATCAGTGAATGGGCAACAGGGGCTGACTATAATTCACCCCTCCACTTT. Translation gives CAISEWATGADYNSPLHF.

The V and J genes are TRBV5-4 and TRBJ2-5; maybe TRBD1 (5 bases). The CDR3 loop spans 14 amino acids. The germline V gene has CDR1 SGHNT and CDR2 YYREEE (reference sequence). The V end lost 4 bases, the J end lost 4 bases, and 14 bases lay between the germline ends. CDR3 region: CASSPPRGPETQYF. The CDR3 DNA follows: TGTGCCAGCAGCCCACCTAGGGGTCCAGAGACCCAGTACTTC.

This clone appeared a few times. The chain uses TRBV6-5 and TRBJ2-3; unclear D gene. CDR1 MNHEY and CDR2 SVGAGI come from the germline V gene. CDR3 size: 14 residues. Trimming shortened V by 2 bases and J by 4 bases, and 10 bases separated the two germline ends. CDR3 DNA: TGTGCCAGCAGTTACGAGGCCGGAGCAGATACGCAGTATTTT. Its translation is CASSYEAGADTQYF.

This clone was observed a few times. This chain links TRBV6-6 with TRBJ1-4; 8 bases are shared with TRBD1. Trimming cost V 0 bases and J 8 bases; bases outside gene matches: 8. Germline lookup yields CDR1 MNHNY and CDR2 SVGAGI (reference sequence). There are 16 residues in the CDR3. The CDR3 loop is CASSYSRQGKGEKLFF. CDR3 bases: TGTGCCAGCAGTTACTCCCGACAGGGGAAAGGGGAAAAACTGTTTTTT.

CDR3 amino acids: CASSGTGGDEQYF. Here the CDR3 DNA reads TGTGCCAGCTCCGGGACAGGGGGCGACGAGCAGTACTTC. This rearrangement joins TRBV2 to TRBJ2-7, with 12 nucleotides matching TRBD1. This CDR3 region has 13 residues. In germline, CDR1 is SNHLY, CDR2 FYNNEI. Trimming removed 8 bases from V and 5 bases from J; junction bases left unmatched: 4.

This clone was seen more than once but under ten times. V gene TRBV10-2 combines with J gene TRBJ1-1; D is perhaps TRBD1 (5 bases). V dropped 8 bases and J dropped 4 bases, with 11 bases sitting between them. The germline gives CDR1 WSHSY, CDR2 SAAADI. The CDR3 consists of 12 residues. The CDR3 spells CASRHGGTEAFF. The DNA of the CDR3 is TGCGCCAGCCGCCACGGGGGCACTGAAGCTTTCTTT.

This rearrangement joins TRBV10-3 to TRBJ1-4; D uncertain. V was cut by 6 bases and J by 7 bases, with 15 bases left in between. CDR1 and CDR2 from the germline V gene are ENHRY and SYGVKD. The CDR3 contains 14 residues. The CDR3 protein is CAIRPGVGGEKLFF. CDR3 DNA sequence: TGTGCCATCAGGCCCGGGGTAGGCGGTGAAAAACTGTTTTTT.

J is TRBJ1-1 and V is TRBV14; D unclear. V was clipped by 4 bases and J by 1 base, with 10 bases between them. Germline loops: CDR1 SGHDN, CDR2 FVKESK. This CDR3 is 14 amino acids long. The CDR3 coding sequence is TGTGCCAGCAGCCCCGGAGGTACGAACACTGAAGCTTTCTTT. Encoded protein: CASSPGGTNTEAFF.

This clone has a single count. The V gene is TRBV10-3, the J gene TRBJ2-5; TRBD1 agrees at 7 bases. The CDR3 totals 13 residues. Germline V CDR1 and CDR2: ENHRY, SYGVKD. With V trimmed by 10 bases and J by 4 bases, 9 bases remained unmatched. The CDR3 DNA sequence: TGTGCCACACAGGACAGGAGAAGAGAGACCCAGTACTTC. It translates to CATQDRRRETQYF.

This chain connects TRBV6-5 to TRBJ1-4; TRBD1 might be the D (5 bases). Trimming cost V 2 bases and J 6 bases, with 10 bases left between them. This CDR3 has 14 amino acids. Germline CDR1 and CDR2: MNHEY and SVGAGI. CDR3 sequence (DNA): TGTGCCAGCAGTTACCGACAGATAGATGAAAAACTGTTTTTT. Translating it yields CASSYRQIDEKLFF.

The chain uses TRBV6-5 and TRBJ1-3; a weak D match, TRBD1 (6 bases). Germline V gene lookup returns CDR1 MNHEY and CDR2 SVGAGI. V lost 8 bases, J lost 6 bases, and 17 bases lay in between. CDR3 length equals 14 residues. This CDR3 reads CASAPGGAVNTIYF. In DNA, the CDR3 is TGTGCCAGCGCCCCCGGGGGGGCTGTAAACACCATATATTTT.

The chain recombines TRBV2 with TRBJ1-6; perhaps TRBD1 as D (6 bases). CDR3 size: 13 residues. Trimming stripped 8 bases from V and 7 bases from J, with 12 bases between. CDR1 and CDR2 from the germline V gene are SNHLY and FYNNEI. The CDR3 loop reads CASHRDTNSPLHF. The CDR3 bases are TGTGCCAGCCACCGGGACACAAATTCACCCCTCCACTTT.

The CDR3 nucleotides are TGTGCCAGCAGTTCCGGACAGCCCGGAGAATATGGCTACACCTTC. The encoded protein is CASSSGQPGEYGYTF. The chain combines TRBV6-6 with TRBJ1-2, with D possibly matching TRBD1 (6 bases). CDR1 and CDR2 (germline): MNHNY, SVGAGI (reference sequence). This CDR3 comprises 15 residues. The V gene lost 4 bases and the J gene lost 5 bases, with 17 bases spanning the gap.